Below, 10 T cell receptor beta chains from the same sample are listed, as sequenced in a study of blood T cell repertoires in COVID-19. Sequenced by immunoSEQ multiplex PCR; TCRdb stores in-frame clones only, minus some. Here the sample spans 250,000 or so clones, 88% being singletons. The sample comprised peripheral blood. The receptor set was obtained from a man aged 80 or over with acute or convalescent COVID-19.

The V and J genes are TRBV5-1 and TRBJ1-1; D possibly corresponds to TRBD1 (5 bases). V gave up 4 bases and J gave up 1 base, with 29 bases separating them. Germline V lookup: CDR1 SGHRS, CDR2 YFSETQ. The CDR3 covers 20 residues. The CDR3: CASSGRRTDTGFPWNTEAFF. The CDR3 region has the DNA TGCGCCAGCAGCGGGCGACGAACGGACACCGGATTTCCCTGGAACACTGAAGCTTTCTTT.

The chain joins TRBV5-6 to TRBJ2-7; the D gene is possibly TRBD2 (5 bases). This CDR3 contains 13 residues. V was cut by 4 bases and J by 4 bases, with 12 bases left in between. Germline V gene sequence: CDR1 SGHDT, CDR2 YYEEEE. DNA of the CDR3: TGTGCCAGCAGCGATGACGGGGTGTACGAGCAGTACTTC. As protein: CASSDDGVYEQYF.

The chain uses TRBV18 and TRBJ1-5; the match to TRBD1 covers 7 bases. The V gene end was trimmed by 3 bases and the J gene end by 7 bases; junction bases not matched to a gene: 6. Germline values: CDR1 KGHSH, CDR2 LQKENI. The CDR3 sequence is 14 residues long. DNA for the CDR3: TGTGCCAGCTCACCGGACAGGAGCGGACAGCCCCAGCATTTT. Translated, it gives CASSPDRSGQPQHF.

The CDR3 nucleotides read TGTGCCAGCATCCCAATAGGGGGGGGTTCGGATACGCAGTATTTT. This translates into CASIPIGGGSDTQYF. The V and J genes are TRBV7-9 and TRBJ2-3, with D possibly being TRBD2 (7 bases). CDR3 size: 15 residues. V was clipped by 7 bases and J by 6 bases, with 20 bases between them. Germline CDR1 and CDR2: SEHNR and FQNEAQ (reference sequence).

V usage is TRBV11-2 and J usage is TRBJ2-1; TRBD2 matches at 12 bases. There are 14 residues in the CDR3. CDR1 is SGHAT and CDR2 is FQNNGV in the germline V gene. J gave up 3 bases and V 6 bases, and 0 bases lay outside the gene matches. In nucleotides, the CDR3 is TGTGCCAGCAGACTAGCGGGAGGCTACAATGAGCAGTTCTTC. As protein: CASRLAGGYNEQFF. Supplemented by reference TRBV11-2 and TRBJ2-1, the full variable domain reads EAGVAQSPRYKIIEKRQSVAFWCNPISGHATLYWYQQILGQGPKLLIQFQNNGVVDDSQLPKDRFSAERLKGVDSTLKIQPAKLEDSAVYLCASRLAGGYNEQFFGPGTRLTVL.

The V gene is TRBV16, the J gene TRBJ1-2; 8 positions match TRBD1. CDR1 KGHSY and CDR2 FQNENV come from the germline V gene. CDR3 length equals 14 residues. V shed 2 bases and J 6 bases; nucleotides not matched to a gene: 5. The CDR3 sequence: CASSQALQGDGYTF. The CDR3 DNA is TGTGCCAGCAGCCAAGCTCTACAGGGGGATGGCTACACCTTC.

This chain connects TRBV3-1 (or the pseudogene TRBV3-2) to TRBJ2-1; D is possibly TRBD1 (5 bases). There are 20 residues in the CDR3. Germline assignment: CDR1 LGHDT and CDR2 YNNKEL (reference sequence). Trimming shortened V by 2 bases and J by 2 bases, and 25 bases separated the two germline ends. The CDR3 reads CASSQHKGPQGLLTYNEQFF. The CDR3 nucleotides read TGTGCCAGCAGCCAACATAAGGGGCCCCAGGGCCTATTAACCTACAATGAGCAGTTCTTC.

The chain combines TRBV18 with TRBJ1-1, with TRBD1 matching 9 bases. The length of the CDR3 is 15 residues. Trimming removed 6 bases from V and 4 bases from J; junction bases left unmatched: 9. Germline V gene data show CDR1 as KGHSH and CDR2 as LQKENI. CDR3 bases: TGTGCCAGCTCCCACGGACAGGGGATGGCCACTGAAGCTTTCTTT. Amino acids: CASSHGQGMATEAFF.

This clone has only one observation. This chain connects TRBV27 to TRBJ1-1; tentative D call: TRBD1 (6 bases). The CDR3 runs to 14 residues. V lost 1 base, J lost 7 bases, and 13 bases lay in between. Germline CDR1 reads MNHEY; CDR2 reads SMNVEV (reference sequence). The CDR3 reads CASSLFMGHREAFF. For the CDR3, the DNA is TGTGCCAGCAGTTTATTTATGGGACACCGTGAAGCTTTCTTT.

The J gene is TRBJ1-2, the V gene TRBV6-1; 8 bases are shared with TRBD1. Germline loops: CDR1 MNHNS, CDR2 SASEGT. V trimming: 0 bases; J trimming: 4 bases; junction bases outside the gene matches: 10. The CDR3 runs to 17 residues. DNA of the CDR3: TGTGCCAGCAGTGAAGCTCGACAGGGGACAAGACCCTATGGCTACACCTTC. Translation gives CASSEARQGTRPYGYTF.